These 22 T cell receptor beta chains originate from one sample sequenced in a study of cytomegalovirus exposure and HLA in healthy donors. The assay was immunoSEQ multiplex PCR, and TCRdb's table has in-frame clones only and misses some. The sample has 45,000 to 70,000 clones, approximately 95% seen once. The sequencing input was PBMCs. The source is a woman aged 18-29 years in good health and CMV-seronegative.

The chain recombines TRBV27 with TRBJ2-2; D perhaps matches TRBD1 (5 bases). Per the germline V gene, CDR1 is MNHEY and CDR2 is SMNVEV (reference sequence). The V and J ends lost 3 bases and 0 bases respectively, with 17 bases between them. CDR3 size: 18 residues. CDR3 residues: CASSLAWGRTSNTGELFF. CDR3 DNA: TGTGCCAGCAGTTTGGCCTGGGGCAGAACCTCGAACACCGGGGAGCTGTTTTTT.

This rearrangement joins TRBV5-1 to TRBJ1-4; 7 bases align to TRBD1. The junction had 7 bases not matched to a gene; V was cut back by 1 base and J by 7 bases. The CDR3 length is 15 residues. The germline CDR1 and CDR2 sequences are SGHRS and YFSETQ. CDR3 loop: CASSLYRGHSEKLFF. CDR3 in DNA: TGCGCCAGCAGCTTGTATAGGGGGCATAGTGAAAAACTGTTTTTT.

This chain joins TRBV7-9 and TRBJ1-2; the D gene is possibly TRBD1 (5 bases). V lost 5 bases, J lost 6 bases, and 13 bases lay in between. The CDR3 is made up of 13 amino acids. The V gene's germline CDR1 is SEHNR and CDR2 FQNEAQ (reference sequence). The CDR3 here is CASSLQVENGYTF. The CDR3 nucleotides are TGTGCCAGCAGCCTACAGGTTGAAAATGGCTACACCTTC.

The gene calls are TRBV7-9 and TRBJ1-2, with 7 bases that match TRBD1. The CDR3 runs 14 residues. With 4 bases clipped from V and 8 bases from J, the junction kept 10 bases outside the gene matches. The germline V gene has CDR1 SEHNR and CDR2 FQNEAQ (reference sequence). As DNA, the CDR3 is TGTGCCAGCAGCTACGCGCGACAGGGAGTGGGCTACACCTTC. Its translation is CASSYARQGVGYTF.

This sequence joins TRBV6-6 and TRBJ1-6, with 7 nucleotides matching TRBD1. CDR1 MNHNY and CDR2 SVGAGI come from the germline V gene (reference sequence). The CDR3 consists of 16 residues. J was trimmed by 5 bases and V by 0 bases; bases with no gene match: 4. The CDR3 protein is CASSYSGGRNNSPLHF. As DNA, the CDR3 is TGTGCCAGCAGTTACTCAGGGGGCCGGAATAATTCACCCCTCCACTTT.

V and J are TRBV5-1 and TRBJ2-5; possibly TRBD2 for D (5 bases). CDR1 and CDR2 (germline): SGHRS, YFSETQ. The ends were cut back, 0 bases at V and 3 bases at J, with 6 bases in the middle. The CDR3 covers 13 residues. This chain's CDR3 is CASSLAGKETQYF. The CDR3 bases are TGCGCCAGCAGCTTGGCCGGGAAAGAGACCCAGTACTTC.

This chain links TRBV2 with TRBJ1-3; D gene ambiguous. Trimming removed 5 bases at V and 0 bases at J, with 8 bases between. There are 14 residues in the CDR3. Per germline, CDR1 SNHLY and CDR2 FYNNEI. DNA for the CDR3: TGTGCCAGCAGTCAGGATAGCTCTGGAAACACCATATATTTT. It specifies CASSQDSSGNTIYF. Full variable domain (missing parts from reference TRBV2 and TRBJ1-3): EPEVTQTPSHQVTQMGQEVILRCVPISNHLYFYWYRQILGQKVEFLVSFYNNEISEKSEIFDDQFSVERPDGSNFTLKIRSTKLEDSAMYFCASSQDSSGNTIYFGEGSWLTVV.

This chain uses TRBV13 with TRBJ1-4; TRBD1 is a possible D gene (5 bases). The CDR3 covers 14 residues. Germline CDR1 PRHDT, CDR2 FYEKMQ (reference sequence). With 2 bases removed from V and 8 bases from J, the gap between germline ends came to 12 bases. CDR3 residues: CASSLQGLGEKLFF. The CDR3 bases are TGTGCCAGCAGCTTACAGGGATTAGGGGAAAAACTGTTTTTT.

The chain links TRBV30 to TRBJ1-3; 7 positions agree with TRBD1. From germline, CDR1 is GTSNPN and CDR2 SVGIG (reference sequence). The V gene end was trimmed by 0 bases and the J gene end by 2 bases; junction bases not matched to a gene: 10. The CDR3 has 17 residues. The CDR3 nucleotides read TGTGCCTGGAGTGTACCGGACAGGCCGCCGACTGGAAACACCATATATTTT. Amino acids: CAWSVPDRPPTGNTIYF.

The table lists this clone with a few counts. DNA of the CDR3: TGTGCCAGCGCACAGGTCGAGGATCAGCCCCAGCATTTT. Protein: CASAQVEDQPQHF. The gene calls are TRBV2 and TRBJ1-5; TRBD1 is a possible D gene (5 bases). In germline, CDR1 is SNHLY, CDR2 FYNNEI. The V end was cut by 8 bases, the J end by 5 bases, with 13 bases between. The CDR3 consists of 13 residues.

This chain links TRBV7-2 with TRBJ2-5; D possibly corresponds to TRBD2 (5 bases). In germline, CDR1 is SGHTA, CDR2 FQGNSA. V gave up 1 base and J gave up 3 bases, with 9 bases separating them. The CDR3 has 14 amino acids. The chain's CDR3 is CASSLVPGKETQYF. CDR3 DNA: TGTGCCAGCAGCTTAGTCCCGGGAAAAGAGACCCAGTACTTC.

The chain has TRBV4-1 and TRBJ2-7; weak D call: TRBD2 (7 bases). Per the germline V gene, CDR1 is MGHRA and CDR2 is YSYEKL. This CDR3 contains 16 residues. Trimming removed 1 base at V and 8 bases at J, with 21 bases between. The CDR3 DNA sequence: TGCGCCAGCAGCCAAGCGGCGTCGCGGGGGCCTTTGAAGCAGTACTTC. Amino acids: CASSQAASRGPLKQYF.

This sequence joins TRBV13 and TRBJ2-1; 9 bases match TRBD2. The trim removed 1 base at V and 2 bases at J, leaving 15 bases unmatched. Germline lookup yields CDR1 PRHDT and CDR2 FYEKMQ (reference sequence). This CDR3 region has 20 residues. In DNA form, the CDR3 reads TGTGCCAGCAGCTTAGTCCGGAAGGGCGGGGGGGCTAATCCCTACAATGAGCAGTTCTTC. Amino acid sequence: CASSLVRKGGGANPYNEQFF.

The rearrangement joins TRBV2 to TRBJ2-4, with TRBD2 matching 8 bases. This CDR3 spans 13 amino acids. Looked up from germline, CDR1 is SNHLY and CDR2 is FYNNEI. Trimming cost V 6 bases and J 7 bases; bases outside gene matches: 5. CDR3 residues: CASSGTRDNIQYF. CDR3 sequence (DNA): TGTGCCAGCAGCGGGACTAGGGACAACATTCAGTACTTC.

The chain uses TRBV27 and TRBJ1-4; 10 bases align to TRBD1. The CDR3 totals 20 residues. Germline V gene data show CDR1 as MNHEY and CDR2 as SMNVEV (reference sequence). V shed 5 bases and J 5 bases; nucleotides not matched to a gene: 20. CDR3 residues: CASSLSGLPRTGGENEKLFF. DNA of the CDR3: TGTGCCAGCAGTCTTTCCGGGCTCCCGAGGACAGGGGGGGAGAATGAAAAACTGTTTTTT.

This clone appeared a single time. The rearrangement joins TRBV27 to TRBJ2-4, with D possibly being TRBD2 (5 bases). V was trimmed by 6 bases and J by 0 bases, leaving 21 bases between them. The CDR3 contains 18 residues. Germline V gives CDR1 MNHEY, CDR2 SMNVEV (reference sequence). CDR3 nucleotide sequence: TGTGCCAGCAGACCACAAGGAGGTCTTGCCCTAGCCAAAAACATTCAGTACTTC. It specifies CASRPQGGLALAKNIQYF.

The chain joins TRBV9 to TRBJ2-7; maybe TRBD2 (5 bases). In germline, CDR1 is SGDLS, CDR2 YYNGEE. The CDR3 extends over 15 amino acids. V lost 3 bases and J 0 bases, leaving 13 bases between the germline ends. DNA for the CDR3: TGTGCCAGCAGCGGACCCAGCGGAGACTCCTACGAGCAGTACTTC. This encodes CASSGPSGDSYEQYF.

The chain recombines TRBV4-3 with TRBJ2-5; no reliable D call. V lost 1 base and J 2 bases, leaving 11 bases between the germline ends. This CDR3 has 15 amino acids. Germline assignment: CDR1 LGHNA and CDR2 YSLEER. The CDR3 sequence: CASSQGRVPQETQYF. CDR3 nucleotide sequence: TGCGCCAGCAGCCAAGGACGGGTCCCTCAAGAGACCCAGTACTTC.

This clone came up once. The V gene is TRBV19, the J gene TRBJ2-5, with TRBD1 matching 9 bases. In germline, CDR1 is LNHDA, CDR2 SQIVND (reference sequence). This CDR3 spans 14 amino acids. V trimming: 5 bases; J trimming: 5 bases; junction bases outside the gene matches: 6. CDR3 in DNA: TGTGCCAGTAGTGTACAGGGGGCCGGGGAGACCCAGTACTTC. Amino acids: CASSVQGAGETQYF.

V usage is TRBV15 and J usage is TRBJ2-3; 8 bases map to TRBD2. Unmatched junction bases numbered 9, after V lost 4 bases and J lost 3 bases. The CDR3 has 16 amino acids. From germline, CDR1 is LNHNV and CDR2 YYDKDF (reference sequence). In DNA, the CDR3 is TGTGCCACCAGCATCGATCTCCCGGGAGGGACAGATACGCAGTATTTT. Translation: CATSIDLPGGTDTQYF.

This rearrangement joins TRBV6-1 to TRBJ2-1; maybe TRBD2 (7 bases). Germline CDR1 reads MNHNS; CDR2 reads SASEGT. The CDR3 loop spans 15 amino acids. The ends were cut back, 8 bases at V and 8 bases at J, with 22 bases in the middle. The CDR3 reads CASARSRGGRYEQFF. In DNA form, the CDR3 reads TGTGCCAGCGCCAGATCGAGGGGGGGGCGGTATGAGCAGTTCTTC.

The chain has TRBV29-1 and TRBJ2-7; the match to TRBD1 covers 7 bases. Germline V CDR1 and CDR2: SQVTM, ANQGSEA. This CDR3 has 12 amino acids. The ends lost 6 bases at V and 4 bases at J; junction bases unmatched: 6. The CDR3 region is CSVGQAKYEQYF. CDR3 sequence (DNA): TGCAGCGTAGGACAGGCGAAATACGAGCAGTACTTC.